Following are 20 T cell receptor beta chains from one sample sequenced in a study of cytomegalovirus exposure and HLA in healthy donors. PCR was performed using 60 Vbeta and 13 Jbeta primers. Data came from immunoSEQ multiplex PCR; TCRdb stores just in-frame clones and leaves some out. The sample lists roughly 200,000 clones; roughly 78% were seen once. Specimen: PBMCs. The receptors originated from a woman between 25 and 40 years old in good health and CMV-seropositive.

J is TRBJ1-1 and V is TRBV29-1; D unclear. CDR3 length equals 12 residues. V was trimmed by 4 bases and J by 1 base, leaving 7 bases between them. Germline values: CDR1 SQVTM, CDR2 ANQGSEA. CDR3 sequence: CSVARENTEAFF. The CDR3 DNA reads TGCAGCGTTGCACGGGAGAACACTGAAGCTTTCTTT.

CDR3 protein: CASSQNPRQGYQPQHF. As DNA, the CDR3 is TGTGCCAGCAGCCAAAACCCACGACAGGGATATCAGCCCCAGCATTTT. The V gene is TRBV4-2, the J gene TRBJ1-5; 7 nucleotides align to TRBD1. This CDR3 is 16 amino acids long. The germline gives CDR1 LGHNA, CDR2 YNFKEQ. V lost 2 bases, J lost 5 bases, and 9 bases stayed unmatched.

This clone was observed once. The chain carries TRBV5-8 and TRBJ2-7, with 13 bases that match TRBD2. Trimming removed 2 bases from V and 6 bases from J; junction bases left unmatched: 11. The CDR3 length is 17 residues. Germline CDR1 reads SGHTS; CDR2 reads YDEGEE. The CDR3 is CASSFKRTSGSSAEQYF. In DNA form, the CDR3 reads TGTGCCAGCAGCTTCAAAAGGACTAGCGGGAGCTCGGCCGAGCAGTACTTC.

V is TRBV7-2 and J is TRBJ1-3; 8 bases align to TRBD1. This CDR3 contains 15 residues. The ends lost 4 bases at V and 4 bases at J; junction bases unmatched: 6. Germline V gene data show CDR1 as SGHTA and CDR2 as FQGNSA. Here the CDR3 DNA reads TGTGCCAGCAGCTCCGAGACAGGGGACGGAAACACCATATATTTT. Translation: CASSSETGDGNTIYF.

About this clone: Other nucleotide sequences in the sample specify the same CDR3. V is TRBV5-5 and J is TRBJ1-4; 11 bases map to TRBD1. The CDR3 consists of 16 residues. CDR1 SGHKS and CDR2 YYEKEE come from the germline V gene (reference sequence). V gave up 4 bases and J gave up 8 bases; unmatched junction bases: 10. CDR3 sequence (DNA): TGTGCCAGCAGCCAATTGGACCGGGACAGGGGGGAAAAACTGTTTTTT. The encoded protein is CASSQLDRDRGEKLFF.

This clone was observed once. V and J are TRBV11-2 and TRBJ1-1; D is ambiguous. Trimming left V 2 bases short and J 1 base short, with 5 bases between. This CDR3 is built from 13 residues. Germline CDR1 and CDR2: SGHAT and FQNNGV. The CDR3 is CASSLMRNTEAFF. The DNA of the CDR3 is TGTGCCAGCAGCTTAATGCGGAACACTGAAGCTTTCTTT.

The chain uses TRBV15 and TRBJ1-2; TRBD1 might be the D (6 bases). With 0 bases removed from V and 8 bases from J, the gap between germline ends came to 16 bases. The CDR3 sequence is 15 residues long. Germline values: CDR1 LNHNV, CDR2 YYDKDF (reference sequence). The CDR3 DNA reads TGTGCCACCAGCAGAGATCGGGGAGGGGGAAAAGGCTACACCTTC. It is translated as CATSRDRGGGKGYTF. The whole variable domain, remainder taken from reference TRBV15 and TRBJ1-2, is DAMVIQNPRYQVTQFGKPVTLSCSQTLNHNVMYWYQQKSSQAPKLLFHYYDKDFNNEADTPDNFQSRRPNTSFCFLDIRSPGLGDTAMYLCATSRDRGGGKGYTFGSGTRLTVV.

This clone was detected a few times. The chain has TRBV12-5 and TRBJ2-7; TRBD2 is a possible D gene (6 bases). CDR3 length equals 16 residues. Trimming shortened V by 3 bases and J by 3 bases, and 18 bases separated the two germline ends. Germline V gene lookup returns CDR1 LGHNT and CDR2 FRNRAP. CDR3 residues: CASGFRVGGGGYEQYF. The DNA for the CDR3 is TGTGCTAGTGGTTTCCGGGTGGGAGGAGGAGGCTACGAGCAGTACTTC. The complete variable domain, with remaining parts taken from reference TRBV12-5 and TRBJ2-7, reads DARVTQTPRHKVTEMGQEVTMRCQPILGHNTVFWYRQTMMQGLELLAYFRNRAPLDDSGMPKDRFSAEMPDATLATLKIQPSEPRDSAVYFCASGFRVGGGGYEQYFGPGTRLTVT.

J is TRBJ2-1 and V is TRBV18; possibly TRBD2 for D (6 bases). Trimming removed 2 bases at V and 6 bases at J, with 8 bases between. CDR3 length: 13 residues. Germline lookup yields CDR1 KGHSH and CDR2 LQKENI. The CDR3 nucleotides are TGTGCCAGCTCACCAGGAGCGGGCAATGAGCAGTTCTTC. Its protein is CASSPGAGNEQFF.

This clone was seen only a few times. The chain is built from TRBV5-1 and TRBJ2-5; D is unclear. This CDR3 is built from 14 residues. The V end was cut by 6 bases, the J end by 3 bases, with 15 bases between. The germline V gene has CDR1 SGHRS and CDR2 YFSETQ. Here the CDR3 reads CASNRGGTKETQYF. The CDR3 DNA reads TGCGCCAGCAATCGAGGCGGAACAAAAGAGACCCAGTACTTC. The entire variable domain, with the rest obtained from reference TRBV5-1 and TRBJ2-5, is as follows: KAGVTQTPRYLIKTRGQQVTLSCSPISGHRSVSWYQQTPGQGLQFLFEYFSETQRNKGNFPGRFSGRQFSNSRSEMNVSTLELGDSALYLCASNRGGTKETQYFGPGTRLLVL.

This clone was seen a few times. The genes are TRBV27 and TRBJ1-4; D unresolved. The CDR3 consists of 13 residues. Germline V lookup: CDR1 MNHEY, CDR2 SMNVEV (reference sequence). Trimming took 6 bases from V and 10 from J, leaving 15 bases between them. In nucleotides, the CDR3 is TGTGCCAGCAGCCGTACCAACGCCAGAAAACTGTTTTTT. Residues: CASSRTNARKLFF.

This clone was seen only a few times. The chain recombines TRBV6-6 with TRBJ1-5; TRBD1 agrees at 8 bases. The J segment lost 5 bases and the V segment lost 5 bases, leaving 11 bases of the junction unmatched. CDR3 length equals 16 residues. In germline, CDR1 is MNHNY, CDR2 SVGAGI (reference sequence). This chain's CDR3 is CASSHSRTGRYQPQHF. CDR3 in DNA: TGTGCCAGCAGTCATTCTAGGACAGGGAGGTATCAGCCCCAGCATTTT.

This chain links TRBV6-1 with TRBJ1-3, with D perhaps matching TRBD1 (6 bases). V was pared by 5 bases and J by 4 bases, with 12 bases between. Germline V gene data show CDR1 as MNHNS and CDR2 as SASEGT. The CDR3 runs to 14 residues. CDR3 DNA: TGTGCCAGCAGTCCTACAGACAGGGGAAACACCATATATTTT. Its translation: CASSPTDRGNTIYF.

This sequence joins TRBV7-9 and TRBJ2-7; 7 positions agree with TRBD1. V gave up 0 bases and J gave up 0 bases; unmatched junction bases: 5. CDR3 length equals 16 residues. Germline CDR1 is SEHNR and CDR2 is FQNEAQ (reference sequence). The CDR3 protein is CASSLAGQPSSYEQYF. For the CDR3, the DNA is TGTGCCAGCAGCTTAGCGGGACAGCCCAGCTCCTACGAGCAGTACTTC. Full variable domain (rest looked up from reference TRBV7-9 and TRBJ2-7): DTGVSQNPRHKITKRGQNVTFRCDPISEHNRLYWYRQTLGQGPEFLTYFQNEAQLEKSRLLSDRFSAERPKGSFSTLEIQRTEQGDSAMYLCASSLAGQPSSYEQYFGPGTRLTVT.

This clone is a singleton in its sample. The rearrangement joins TRBV18 to TRBJ1-2; possible D gene TRBD1, 5 bases. Germline V gives CDR1 KGHSH, CDR2 LQKENI. This CDR3 spans 16 amino acids. V lost 0 bases and J 6 bases, leaving 17 bases between the germline ends. CDR3 protein: CASSPPDTGGIHGYTF. The CDR3 DNA is TGTGCCAGCTCACCACCGGACACAGGAGGGATACATGGCTACACCTTC.

This clone was seen a handful of times. The chain is built from TRBV4-1 and TRBJ2-7; D may be TRBD1 (5 bases). The V end lost 4 bases, the J end lost 6 bases, and 16 bases lay between the germline ends. Germline V gene data show CDR1 as MGHRA and CDR2 as YSYEKL. This CDR3 contains 14 residues. In nucleotides, the CDR3 is TGCGCCAGCAGCCCGCTGATCAGGGATTCCGAGCAGTACTTC. Protein: CASSPLIRDSEQYF.

The chain carries TRBV5-1 and TRBJ1-4, with a possible D match to TRBD1 (5 bases). This CDR3 has 14 amino acids. Between the trimmed V and J ends, which lost 3 bases and 3 bases, there was a span of 9 bases. Germline CDR1 SGHRS, CDR2 YFSETQ. The CDR3 nucleotides read TGCGCCAGCAGCTCCGACAGTGCTAATGAAAAACTGTTTTTT. The encoded protein is CASSSDSANEKLFF.

The chain is built from TRBV9 and TRBJ1-1, with 7 bases lining up with TRBD1. V lost 0 bases to trimming and J lost 6 bases; unmatched junction nucleotides: 5. The CDR3 runs to 14 residues. The germline V gene encodes CDR1 SGDLS and CDR2 YYNGEE. Written as DNA, the CDR3 is TGTGCCAGCAGCGTAGTTCAGGGGGTGGCTGAAGCTTTCTTT. It is translated as CASSVVQGVAEAFF.

This clone was detected only a few times. The chain couples TRBV7-9 to TRBJ2-7; a weak D match, TRBD2 (7 bases). The CDR3 covers 16 residues. The ends were cut back, 4 bases at V and 7 bases at J, with 23 bases in the middle. From germline, CDR1 is SEHNR and CDR2 FQNEAQ (reference sequence). CDR3 residues: CASSSPLSRGGGEQYF. CDR3 in DNA: TGTGCCAGCAGCTCACCGCTTTCGAGGGGGGGCGGGGAGCAGTACTTC.

J is TRBJ2-7 and V is TRBV7-9; 7 bases fit TRBD1. The germline V gene encodes CDR1 SEHNR and CDR2 FQNEAQ (reference sequence). This CDR3 region has 18 residues. Unmatched junction bases numbered 21, after V lost 2 bases and J lost 8 bases. For the CDR3, the DNA is TGTGCCAGCAGCTTAACACTACTCGGGGACAGCCCGATCCACCAGCAGTACTTC. Translation: CASSLTLLGDSPIHQQYF.